Sequencing of this TCR beta chain was carried out in a study of spatial heterogeneity in lung cancer. Study-wide context: Detection of beta-chain sequences consistently exceeded that of alpha-chain sequences.

There are many counts of this clonotype. Time point here: sample taken at primary tumor resection. Unsorted whole RNA of tumor, nontumor lung or frozen PBMC was sequenced. The donors comprised around 72 untreated early-stage non-small cell lung cancer patients. CDR1 is MNHEY and CDR2 is SVGEGT in the germline V gene. CDR3 length: 16 residues. V dropped 0 bases and J dropped 0; count of bases not matched to a gene: 5. Individual TCR cDNA molecules each bore their own unique molecular identifier. From the 5' RACE reads, TCRdb called clonotypes with MiXCR, one entry per CDR3 protein. The sample consists of roughly 25,000 distinct CDR3 sequences, around 13% of them appearing once.

This TCR derives from a female donor with early-stage non-small cell lung cancer. The input for sequencing was PBMCs, taken at surgery. The chain recombines TRBV6-2 or TRBV6-3 with TRBJ2-7, with 7 bases matching TRBD2. CDR3: CASSYSFGGSSYEQYF. The CDR3, as DNA: TGTGCCAGCAGTTACTCTTTCGGCGGGAGCTCCTACGAGCAGTACTTC.